These 15 T cell receptor beta chains share one sample of origin, sequenced in a study of blood T cell repertoires in COVID-19. The repertoire was sequenced with immunoSEQ multiplex PCR; TCRdb's copy has only in-frame clones and lacks some. The data hold some 110,000 clones, with roughly 85% observed a single time. The source material was peripheral blood. These receptors came from a man aged 35 to 55 with acute or convalescent COVID-19.

CDR3 nucleotides: TGTGCCAGCAGTGCCCCTCCTTACAGGTTTTGGTACTTC. It translates to CASSAPPYRFWYF. This chain links TRBV7-8 with TRBJ2-7; TRBD1 might be the D (5 bases). The length of the CDR3 is 13 residues. Germline CDR1 SGHVS, CDR2 FQNEAQ. The V gene lost 6 bases and the J gene lost 12 bases, with 21 bases spanning the gap. Full variable domain (missing parts from reference TRBV7-8 and TRBJ2-7): GAGVSQSPRYKVAKRGQDVALRCDPISGHVSLFWYQQALGQGPEFLTYFQNEAQLDKSGLPSDRFFAERPEGSVSTLKIQRTQQEDSAVYLCASSAPPYRFWYFGPGTRLTVT.

This chain uses TRBV27 with TRBJ2-3; D is possibly TRBD1 (6 bases). V lost 4 bases, J lost 2 bases, and 13 bases lay in between. The CDR3 loop spans 15 amino acids. Germline CDR1 MNHEY, CDR2 SMNVEV (reference sequence). CDR3 nucleotide sequence: TGTGCCAGCAGTTCCTCCGTGGGGGCCACAGATACGCAGTATTTT. This codes for CASSSSVGATDTQYF.

The V call is TRBV5-1, the J call TRBJ2-1; 8 nucleotides match TRBD2. The CDR3 runs 15 residues. CDR1 and CDR2 from the germline V gene are SGHRS and YFSETQ. The V gene end was trimmed by 1 base and the J gene end by 4 bases; junction bases not matched to a gene: 4. In nucleotides, the CDR3 is TGCGCCAGCAGCTTGCCTAGCGGGTCGTACAATGAGCAGTTCTTC. Protein product: CASSLPSGSYNEQFF.

This chain links TRBV6-2 or TRBV6-3 with TRBJ2-3, with a tentative D call TRBD2 (6 bases). Germline V gives CDR1 MNHEY, CDR2 SVGEGT. This CDR3 has 13 amino acids. Trimming removed 2 bases from V and 4 bases from J, with 7 bases in between. CDR3 nucleotides: TGTGCCAGCAGTTACGGGACTCCAGATACGCAGTATTTT. The encoded protein is CASSYGTPDTQYF.

J is TRBJ1-1 and V is TRBV5-4; maybe TRBD1 (5 bases). This CDR3 spans 14 amino acids. CDR1 SGHNT and CDR2 YYREEE come from the germline V gene (reference sequence). V shed 4 bases and J shed 2 bases, with 12 bases lying between them. CDR3 DNA: TGTGCCAGCAGCAAGGACACGACAAACACTGAAGCTTTCTTT. Its protein is CASSKDTTNTEAFF. The full variable domain, with the rest looked up from reference TRBV5-4 and TRBJ1-1, is ETGVTQSPTHLIKTRGQQVTLRCSSQSGHNTVSWYQQALGQGPQFIFQYYREEENGRGNFPPRFSGLQFPNYSSELNVNALELDDSALYLCASSKDTTNTEAFFGQGTRLTVV.

The chain joins TRBV11-2 to TRBJ1-6; a possible D gene is TRBD1 (6 bases). Germline CDR1 SGHAT, CDR2 FQNNGV. The ends were cut back, 2 bases at V and 6 bases at J, with 11 bases in the middle. The CDR3 runs to 15 residues. CDR3 DNA: TGTGCCAGCAGCTTAACCGGACAGACTAATTCACCCCTCCACTTT. This sequence encodes CASSLTGQTNSPLHF.

In this sample, this clone turned up a few times. The chain is built from TRBV7-2 and TRBJ2-7; a possible D gene is TRBD2 (6 bases). Trimming removed 5 bases from V and 6 bases from J, with 11 bases in between. The CDR3 totals 12 residues. Per the germline V gene, CDR1 is SGHTA and CDR2 is FQGNSA. The CDR3 spells CASSTGTPEQYF. CDR3 bases: TGTGCCAGCAGCACCGGGACTCCCGAGCAGTACTTC.

This chain links TRBV5-6 with TRBJ2-5; D is perhaps TRBD2 (6 bases). This CDR3 has 15 amino acids. Germline-derived CDR1 and CDR2 are SGHDT and YYEEEE. Trimming stripped 2 bases from V and 2 bases from J, with 13 bases between. The CDR3 DNA is TGTGCCAGCAGCTTACCGGGGGAGAGTCAAGAGACCCAGTACTTC. This gives the protein CASSLPGESQETQYF.

The CDR3 protein is CASTMTGPHTTDTQYF. The CDR3 nucleotides read TGCGCCAGCACCATGACAGGGCCTCATACCACAGATACGCAGTATTTT. This chain connects TRBV5-1 to TRBJ2-3, with 7 bases fitting TRBD1. The CDR3 contains 16 residues. CDR1 SGHRS and CDR2 YFSETQ come from the germline V gene. Trimming cost V 6 bases and J 2 bases; bases outside gene matches: 12.

This clone was observed a few times. The J gene is TRBJ2-6, the V gene TRBV6-5, with unresolved D. Germline CDR1 reads MNHEY; CDR2 reads SVGAGI. V shed 5 bases and J shed 1 base, with 6 bases lying between them. The CDR3 is 14 amino acids. Written as DNA, the CDR3 is TGTGCCAGCAGTAGACAATCTGGGGCCAACGTCCTGACTTTC. Protein: CASSRQSGANVLTF.

The CDR3 sequence is CASSRITGSVEAFF. In nucleotides, the CDR3 is TGTGCCAGCAGTCGAATTACAGGGTCTGTTGAAGCTTTCTTT. The chain uses TRBV6-2 or TRBV6-3 and TRBJ1-1; a possible D gene is TRBD1 (6 bases). Germline V gene data show CDR1 as MNHEY and CDR2 as SVGEGT. The CDR3 runs 14 residues. Trimming shortened V by 5 bases and J by 7 bases, and 17 bases separated the two germline ends.

V gene TRBV18 combines with J gene TRBJ2-7; D might be TRBD1 (6 bases). The CDR3 runs 12 residues. Trimming left V 5 bases short and J 2 bases short, with 7 bases between. The germline V gene encodes CDR1 KGHSH and CDR2 LQKENI. This CDR3 is CASSGTTYEQYF. CDR3 in DNA: TGTGCCAGCTCAGGGACAACCTACGAGCAGTACTTC.

This clone was observed a few times. The J gene is TRBJ2-2, the V gene TRBV28; 11 bases are a match to TRBD1. Germline V gives CDR1 MDHEN, CDR2 SYDVKM. Trimming took 6 bases from V and 7 from J; bases not matched to a gene: 7. The CDR3 has 15 residues. CDR3 nucleotide sequence: TGTGCCAGCAGACTTGGACAGGGGGCGGACGGGGAGCTGTTTTTT. It specifies CASRLGQGADGELFF.

The V and J genes are TRBV18 and TRBJ1-1, with TRBD1 matching 7 bases. J was trimmed by 4 bases and V by 5 bases; bases with no gene match: 10. CDR1 is KGHSH, CDR2 LQKENI, per germline. The CDR3 loop spans 15 amino acids. The CDR3 reads CASSSSTGKITEAFF. The CDR3 DNA is TGTGCCAGCTCATCTTCGACAGGGAAAATCACTGAAGCTTTCTTT.

V is TRBV15 and J is TRBJ1-2; TRBD1 is a possible D gene (6 bases). Germline CDR1 reads LNHNV; CDR2 reads YYDKDF (reference sequence). V was shortened by 2 bases and J by 6 bases, with 10 bases between the two germline ends. CDR3 length: 13 amino acids. The CDR3, as DNA: TGTGCCACCAGCAGACCACAGGGAAATGGCTACACCTTC. Encoded protein: CATSRPQGNGYTF.